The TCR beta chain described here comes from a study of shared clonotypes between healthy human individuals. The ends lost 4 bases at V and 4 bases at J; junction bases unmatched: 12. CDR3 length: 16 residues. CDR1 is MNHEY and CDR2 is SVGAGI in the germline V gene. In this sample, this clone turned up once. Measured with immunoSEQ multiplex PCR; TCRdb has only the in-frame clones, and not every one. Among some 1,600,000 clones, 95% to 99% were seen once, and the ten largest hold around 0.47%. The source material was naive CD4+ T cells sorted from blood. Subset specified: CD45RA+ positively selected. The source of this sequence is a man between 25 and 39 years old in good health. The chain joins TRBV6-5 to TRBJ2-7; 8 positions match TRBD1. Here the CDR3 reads CASSSSRARGLYEQYF. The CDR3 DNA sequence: TGTGCCAGCAGTTCGAGCCGGGCCAGGGGGCTATACGAGCAGTACTTC.